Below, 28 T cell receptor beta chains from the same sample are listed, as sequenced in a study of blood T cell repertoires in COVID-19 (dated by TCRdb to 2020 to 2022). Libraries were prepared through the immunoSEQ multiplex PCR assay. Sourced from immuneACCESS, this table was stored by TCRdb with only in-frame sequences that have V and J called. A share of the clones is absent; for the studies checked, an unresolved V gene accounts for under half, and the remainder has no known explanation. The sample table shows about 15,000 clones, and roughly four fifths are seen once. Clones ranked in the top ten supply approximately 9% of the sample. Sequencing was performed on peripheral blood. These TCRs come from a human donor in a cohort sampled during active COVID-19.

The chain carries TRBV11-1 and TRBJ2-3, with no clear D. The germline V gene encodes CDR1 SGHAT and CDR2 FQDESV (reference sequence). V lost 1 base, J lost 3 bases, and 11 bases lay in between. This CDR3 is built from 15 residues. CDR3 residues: CASSLGVEYTDTQYF. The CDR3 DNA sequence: TGTGCCAGCAGCTTAGGCGTGGAGTATACAGATACGCAGTATTTT.

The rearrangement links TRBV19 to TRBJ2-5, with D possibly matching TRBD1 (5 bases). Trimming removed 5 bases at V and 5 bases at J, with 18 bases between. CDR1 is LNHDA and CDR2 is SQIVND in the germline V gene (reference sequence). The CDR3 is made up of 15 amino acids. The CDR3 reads CASSRQPQGYETQYF. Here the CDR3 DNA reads TGTGCCAGTAGTCGACAACCTCAGGGATACGAGACCCAGTACTTC.

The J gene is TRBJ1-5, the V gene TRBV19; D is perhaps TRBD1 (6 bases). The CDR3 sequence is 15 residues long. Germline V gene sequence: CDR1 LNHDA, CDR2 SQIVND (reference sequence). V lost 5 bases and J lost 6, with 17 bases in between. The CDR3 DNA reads TGTGCCAGTAGTCCCCCGCGGGGGCGAGGTCAGCCCCAGCATTTT. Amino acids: CASSPPRGRGQPQHF.

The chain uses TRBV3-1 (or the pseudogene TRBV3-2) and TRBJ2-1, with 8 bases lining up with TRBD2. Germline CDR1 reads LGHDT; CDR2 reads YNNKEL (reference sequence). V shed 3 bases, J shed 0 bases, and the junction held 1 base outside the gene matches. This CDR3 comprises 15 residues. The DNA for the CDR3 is TGTGCCAGCAGCCATGGGACTAGCTCCTACAATGAGCAGTTCTTC. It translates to CASSHGTSSYNEQFF.

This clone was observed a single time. CDR3 in amino acids: CASSPESGYLGYNEQFF. CDR3 DNA: TGTGCCAGCAGCCCCGAGTCAGGGTACTTAGGCTACAATGAGCAGTTCTTC. V gene TRBV9 combines with J gene TRBJ2-1; possibly TRBD1 for D (5 bases). V was pared by 4 bases and J by 3 bases, with 20 bases between. Looked up from germline, CDR1 is SGDLS and CDR2 is YYNGEE. The CDR3 covers 17 residues.

CDR3 DNA: TGTGCCAGCAGTAGCGGGAGTCGGACCGGGGAGCTGTTTTTT. This sequence encodes CASSSGSRTGELFF. The rearrangement uses TRBV6-5 and TRBJ2-2, with TRBD2 matching 8 bases. The CDR3 has 14 residues. J lost 5 bases, V lost 5 bases, and 4 bases had no gene match. The germline V gene encodes CDR1 MNHEY and CDR2 SVGAGI.

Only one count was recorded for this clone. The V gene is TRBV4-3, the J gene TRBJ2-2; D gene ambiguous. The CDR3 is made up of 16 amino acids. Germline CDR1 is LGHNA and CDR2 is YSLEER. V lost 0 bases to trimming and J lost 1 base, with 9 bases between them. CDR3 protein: CASSQDPRLNTGELFF. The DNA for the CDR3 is TGCGCCAGCAGCCAAGATCCCAGGCTGAACACCGGGGAGCTGTTTTTT.

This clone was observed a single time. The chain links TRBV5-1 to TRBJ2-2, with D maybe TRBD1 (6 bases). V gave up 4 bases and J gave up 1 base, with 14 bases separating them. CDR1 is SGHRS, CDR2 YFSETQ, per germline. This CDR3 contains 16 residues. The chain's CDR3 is CASSETGIGNTGELFF. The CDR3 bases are TGCGCCAGCAGCGAAACAGGGATAGGGAACACCGGGGAGCTGTTTTTT.

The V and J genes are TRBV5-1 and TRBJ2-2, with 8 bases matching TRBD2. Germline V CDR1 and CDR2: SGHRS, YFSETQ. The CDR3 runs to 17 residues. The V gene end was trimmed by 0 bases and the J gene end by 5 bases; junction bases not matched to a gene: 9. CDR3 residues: CASSLAHSGKITGELFF. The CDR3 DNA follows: TGCGCCAGCAGCTTGGCACATAGCGGGAAGATAACCGGGGAGCTGTTTTTT.

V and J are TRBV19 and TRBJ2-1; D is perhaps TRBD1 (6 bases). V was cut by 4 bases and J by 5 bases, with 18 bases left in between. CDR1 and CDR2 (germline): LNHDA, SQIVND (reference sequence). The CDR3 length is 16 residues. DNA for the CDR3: TGTGCCAGTAGTAGCGCCCGGGACATATGGGACAATGAGCAGTTCTTC. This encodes CASSSARDIWDNEQFF.

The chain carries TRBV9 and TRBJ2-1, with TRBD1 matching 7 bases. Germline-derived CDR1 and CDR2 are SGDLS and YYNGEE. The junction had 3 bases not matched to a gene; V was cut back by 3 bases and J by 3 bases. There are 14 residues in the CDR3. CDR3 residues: CASSETGVYNEQFF. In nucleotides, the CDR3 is TGTGCCAGCAGCGAAACAGGGGTCTACAATGAGCAGTTCTTC.

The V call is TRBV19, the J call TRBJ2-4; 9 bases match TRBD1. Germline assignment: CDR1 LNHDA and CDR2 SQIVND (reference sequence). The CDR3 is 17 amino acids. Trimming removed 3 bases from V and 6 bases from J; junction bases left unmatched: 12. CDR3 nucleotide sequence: TGTGCCAGTAGTATCGAGGTTGGGACAGGGTTTTTAAACATTCAGTACTTC. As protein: CASSIEVGTGFLNIQYF.

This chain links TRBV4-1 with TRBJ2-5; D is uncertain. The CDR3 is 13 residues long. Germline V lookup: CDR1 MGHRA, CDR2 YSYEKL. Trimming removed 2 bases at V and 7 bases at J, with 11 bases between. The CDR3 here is CASSQLESGTQYF. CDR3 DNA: TGCGCCAGCAGCCAACTCGAATCGGGGACCCAGTACTTC.

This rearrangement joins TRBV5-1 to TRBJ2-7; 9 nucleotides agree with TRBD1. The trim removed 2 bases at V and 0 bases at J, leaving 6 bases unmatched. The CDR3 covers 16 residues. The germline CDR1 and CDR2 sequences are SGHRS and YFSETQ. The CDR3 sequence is CASSLGSTGGSYEQYF. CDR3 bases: TGCGCCAGCAGCTTAGGATCGACAGGGGGCTCCTACGAGCAGTACTTC.

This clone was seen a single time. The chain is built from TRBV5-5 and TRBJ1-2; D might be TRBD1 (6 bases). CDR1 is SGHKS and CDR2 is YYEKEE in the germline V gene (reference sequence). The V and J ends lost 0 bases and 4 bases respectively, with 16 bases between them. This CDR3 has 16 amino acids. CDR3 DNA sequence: TGTGCCAGCAGCTTGGGTCCGGACAGAGGTGTCTATGGCTACACCTTC. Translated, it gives CASSLGPDRGVYGYTF.

The CDR3, as DNA: TGTGCCAGCAGCACCGCCGGGCCCCAGCATTTT. This translates into CASSTAGPQHF. The chain joins TRBV7-2 to TRBJ1-5, with D unresolved. From germline, CDR1 is SGHTA and CDR2 FQGNSA. Between the trimmed V and J ends, which lost 5 bases and 9 bases, there was a span of 8 bases. The CDR3 is 11 amino acids.

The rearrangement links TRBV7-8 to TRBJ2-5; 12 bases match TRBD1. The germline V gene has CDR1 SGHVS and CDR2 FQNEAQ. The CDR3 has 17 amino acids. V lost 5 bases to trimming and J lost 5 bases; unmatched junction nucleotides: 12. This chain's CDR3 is CASSETGQGAYSETQYF. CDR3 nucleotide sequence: TGTGCCAGCAGCGAGACGGGACAGGGGGCTTATTCTGAGACCCAGTACTTC.

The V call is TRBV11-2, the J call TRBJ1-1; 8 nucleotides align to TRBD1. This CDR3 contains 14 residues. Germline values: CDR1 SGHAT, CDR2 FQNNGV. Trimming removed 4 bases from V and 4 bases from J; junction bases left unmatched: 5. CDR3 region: CASSWADRGTEAFF. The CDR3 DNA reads TGTGCCAGCAGCTGGGCCGACAGGGGCACTGAAGCTTTCTTT.

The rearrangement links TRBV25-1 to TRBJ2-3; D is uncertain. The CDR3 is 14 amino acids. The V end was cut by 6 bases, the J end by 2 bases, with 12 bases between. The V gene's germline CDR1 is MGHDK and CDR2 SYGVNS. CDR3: CASRGPTYTDTQYF. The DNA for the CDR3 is TGTGCCAGCAGGGGCCCAACTTACACAGATACGCAGTATTTT.

CDR3 sequence reads: CASSHSARKSGV. Here the CDR3 DNA reads TGTGCCAGCAGCCATTCCGCACGGAAATCAGGGGTC. This chain connects TRBV3-1 (or the pseudogene TRBV3-2) to TRBJ2-7; D may be TRBD1 (5 bases). From germline, CDR1 is LGHDT and CDR2 YNNKEL (reference sequence). The CDR3 covers 12 residues.

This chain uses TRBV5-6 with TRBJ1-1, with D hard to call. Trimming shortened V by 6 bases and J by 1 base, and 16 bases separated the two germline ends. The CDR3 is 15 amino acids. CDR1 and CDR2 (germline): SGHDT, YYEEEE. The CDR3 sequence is CASTSGRKQNTEAFF. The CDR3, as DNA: TGTGCCAGCACAAGTGGGAGAAAACAGAACACTGAAGCTTTCTTT.

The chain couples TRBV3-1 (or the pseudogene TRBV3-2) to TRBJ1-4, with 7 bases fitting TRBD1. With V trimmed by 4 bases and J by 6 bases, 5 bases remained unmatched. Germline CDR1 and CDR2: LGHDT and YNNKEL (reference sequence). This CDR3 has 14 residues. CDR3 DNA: TGTGCCAGCAGCCCAGGGGGGTTGTATGAAAAACTGTTTTTT. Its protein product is CASSPGGLYEKLFF.

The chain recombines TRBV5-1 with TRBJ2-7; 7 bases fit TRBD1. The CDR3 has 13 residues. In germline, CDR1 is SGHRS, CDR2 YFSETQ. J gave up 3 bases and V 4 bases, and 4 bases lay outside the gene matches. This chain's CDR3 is CASSNGDSYEQYF. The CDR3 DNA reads TGCGCCAGCAGCAATGGGGACAGCTACGAGCAGTACTTC.

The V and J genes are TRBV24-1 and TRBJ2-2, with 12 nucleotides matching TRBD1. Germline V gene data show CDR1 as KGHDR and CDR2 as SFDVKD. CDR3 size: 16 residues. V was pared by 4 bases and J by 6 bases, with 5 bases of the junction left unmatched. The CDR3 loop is CATSDAGQGAAGELFF. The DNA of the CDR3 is TGTGCCACCAGTGACGCGGGACAGGGGGCGGCCGGGGAGCTGTTTTTT.

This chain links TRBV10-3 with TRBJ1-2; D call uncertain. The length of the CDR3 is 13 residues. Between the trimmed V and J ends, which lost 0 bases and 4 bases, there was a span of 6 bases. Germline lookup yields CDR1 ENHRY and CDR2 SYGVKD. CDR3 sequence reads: CAISESSIYGYTF. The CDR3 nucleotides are TGTGCCATCAGTGAGTCGTCCATCTATGGCTACACCTTC.

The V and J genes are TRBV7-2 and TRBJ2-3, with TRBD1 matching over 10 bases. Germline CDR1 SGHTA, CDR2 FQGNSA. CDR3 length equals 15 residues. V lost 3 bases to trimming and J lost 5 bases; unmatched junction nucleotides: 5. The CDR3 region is CASSFDRGQVDTQYF. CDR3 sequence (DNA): TGTGCCAGCAGCTTTGACAGGGGGCAGGTAGATACGCAGTATTTT.

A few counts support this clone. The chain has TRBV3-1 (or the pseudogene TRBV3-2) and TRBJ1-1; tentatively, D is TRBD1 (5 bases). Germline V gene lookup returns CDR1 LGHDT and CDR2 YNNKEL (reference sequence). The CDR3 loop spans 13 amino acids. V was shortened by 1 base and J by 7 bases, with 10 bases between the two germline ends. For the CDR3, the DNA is TGTGCCAGCAGCCAAGGGGGCGCTGGTGAAGCTTTCTTT. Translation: CASSQGGAGEAFF.

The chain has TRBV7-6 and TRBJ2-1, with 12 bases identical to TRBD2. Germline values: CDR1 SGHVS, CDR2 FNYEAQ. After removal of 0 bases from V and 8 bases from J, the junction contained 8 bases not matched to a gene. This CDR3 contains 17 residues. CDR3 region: CASSLASPTSGSDEQFF. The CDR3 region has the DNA TGTGCCAGCAGCTTAGCGTCTCCGACTAGCGGGAGTGATGAGCAGTTCTTC.